The rows below give T cell receptor beta chains drawn from one sample of a study of T-cell reconstitution after alpha-beta-depleted transplantation in children. TCRdb reprocessed the PCR reads via MiXCR and lists one record per CDR3 protein. The table records 900,000 or so distinct CDR3 sequences, 15% to 20% of them present only once. Sequenced material: PBMCs, mostly from graft donor cells, taken 360 days after TCRalphabeta/CD19-depleted stem cell transplant. The receptor source for this set is a male patient aged 10-17 years who had a stem cell transplant for acute lymphoblastic leukemia, so the T cells may come from the graft donor. Both conserved end residues are part of each CDR3. Fields, in order: V gene, D gene, J gene, clone size, CDR3 protein, CDR3 DNA. D genes are given only for firm matches. Rows give clone size only sometimes, using once, few, many, or a class for an expanded clone.

TRBV2	-	TRBJ2-4	-	CASTGPKNIQYF	TGTGCCAGCACGGGTCCCAAAAACATTCAGTACTTC
TRBV12-3/TRBV12-4	-	TRBJ2-2	few	CGCGTASSGDTGELFF	TGTGGATGCGGGACTGCATCTTCCGGTGACACCGGGGAGCTGTTTTTT
TRBV14	-	TRBJ2-1	-	CASSQETATWSSYNEQFF	TGTGCCAGCAGCCAAGAGACTGCAACGTGGAGCTCCTACAATGAGCAGTTCTTC
TRBV13	TRBD1	TRBJ2-2	few	CAVLGDRDGSGELFF	TGTGCCGTCCTGGGGGACAGGGACGGCTCCGGGGAGCTGTTTTTT
TRBV10-3	-	TRBJ2-5	many	CAIKETSEKETQYF	TGTGCCATCAAGGAAACTAGTGAGAAAGAGACCCAGTACTTC
TRBV5-1	-	TRBJ2-2	many	CASNIMSSRTGELFF	TGCGCCAGCAATATTATGTCTAGCCGGACCGGGGAGCTGTTTTTT
TRBV5-1	TRBD1	TRBJ2-2	-	CASSRDRNAPGELFF	TGCGCCAGCAGCCGGGACAGGAATGCCCCCGGGGAGCTGTTTTTT
TRBV19	-	TRBJ1-4	few	CASAGTEGLELFF	TGTGCCAGCGCCGGGACGGAGGGTTTGGAACTGTTTTTT
TRBV5-1	-	TRBJ1-3	-	CASGLVDSGNTIYF	TGCGCCAGCGGGCTGGTAGACTCTGGAAACACCATATATTTT
TRBV6-5	-	TRBJ2-5	many	CASSYSLGAGVLGTQYF	TGTGCCAGCAGTTACTCCTTGGGGGCTGGGGTGCTTGGGACCCAGTACTTC
TRBV3-1	-	TRBJ2-1	-	CASSQDRASKGGNEQFF	TGTGCCAGCAGCCAAGATCGGGCTAGCAAAGGGGGCAATGAGCAGTTCTTC
TRBV7-9	-	TRBJ2-1	-	CASSSGSHEQFF	TGTGCCAGCAGCTCAGGATCACACGAGCAGTTCTTC
TRBV7-9	TRBD1	TRBJ1-1	few	CASSTQATGRLF	TGTGCCAGCAGCACACAGGCGACAGGGCGGCTCTTT
TRBV5-1	TRBD2	TRBJ2-7	few	CASSLTSGTSGYYEQYF	TGCGCCAGCAGCTTGACCTCCGGGACTAGCGGGTACTACGAGCAGTACTTC
TRBV5-1	-	TRBJ2-1	many	CASTLADEQFF	TGCGCCAGCACTTTAGCCGATGAGCAGTTCTTC
TRBV3-1	TRBD2	TRBJ2-4	few	CASSPWTSSNIQYF	TGTGCCAGCAGCCCGTGGACTAGCTCAAACATTCAGTACTTC
TRBV4-1	-	TRBJ1-1	-	CASSQAPLNTEAFF	TGCGCCAGCAGCCAAGCCCCCTTGAACACTGAAGCTTTCTTT
TRBV6-5	-	TRBJ2-7	few	CASSYSRIGQGSSYEQYF	TGTGCCAGCAGTTACTCGCGAATTGGCCAGGGGAGCTCCTACGAGCAGTACTTC
TRBV24-1	TRBD2	TRBJ2-1	few	CATSDTGLAGDEQFF	TGTGCCACCAGTGACACAGGACTGGCGGGGGATGAGCAGTTCTTC
TRBV9	-	TRBJ2-2	many	CASSAGAAGDGELFF	TGTGCCAGCAGCGCGGGTGCAGCCGGGGACGGGGAGCTGTTTTTT
TRBV5-1	TRBD1	TRBJ1-1	few	CASSSSSGTGREAFF	TGCGCCAGCAGCTCAAGCTCCGGGACAGGAAGGGAAGCTTTCTTT
TRBV7-3	-	TRBJ2-3	few	CASSPREFSTDTQYF	TGTGCCAGCAGCCCAAGGGAGTTTAGCACAGATACGCAGTATTTT
TRBV20-1	TRBD2	TRBJ2-1	few	CSAYRLAGGPSNEQFF	TGCAGTGCTTATAGACTAGCGGGAGGGCCATCAAATGAGCAGTTCTTC
TRBV9	TRBD2	TRBJ2-2	few	CASSVGLAEYTGELFF	TGTGCCAGCAGCGTTGGGCTAGCGGAATACACCGGGGAGCTGTTTTTT
TRBV7-9	-	TRBJ2-7	few	CASSPGRPSEQYF	TGTGCCAGCAGCCCGGGACGTCCCTCCGAGCAGTACTTC
TRBV4-1	-	TRBJ2-7	few	CASSQVSSRSLYEQYF	TGCGCCAGCAGCCAAGTTAGCTCTAGGTCCCTTTACGAGCAGTACTTC
TRBV7-9	TRBD2	TRBJ2-2	-	CASSWPGLAGTGELFF	TGTGCCAGCAGCTGGCCCGGACTAGCAGGCACCGGGGAGCTGTTTTTT
TRBV7-6	-	TRBJ2-1	few	CASSLGALDLGNEQFF	TGTGCCAGCAGCTTAGGTGCCTTGGATCTGGGCAATGAGCAGTTCTTC
TRBV5-1	TRBD2	TRBJ2-5	-	CASSLPGLAPKGETQYF	TGCGCCAGCAGCTTACCGGGACTAGCGCCTAAGGGGGAGACCCAGTACTTC
TRBV11-2	TRBD2	TRBJ2-3	few	CASSLFHGLAGVDTQYF	TGTGCCAGCAGCCTCTTTCACGGGCTAGCGGGAGTCGATACGCAGTATTTT
TRBV20-1	-	TRBJ1-3	few	CSASNGNTIYF	TGCAGTGCTAGTAACGGAAACACCATATATTTT
TRBV3-1	TRBD2	TRBJ2-5	few	CASSRWTSGSSETQYF	TGTGCCAGCAGCCGTTGGACTAGCGGGAGTTCGGAGACCCAGTACTTC
TRBV6-5	-	TRBJ2-1	-	CASSFLASWGHEQFF	TGTGCCAGCAGTTTCCTAGCTTCGTGGGGACATGAGCAGTTCTTC
TRBV27	-	TRBJ2-1	few	CASSLRLRDDRIFGDNEQFF	TGTGCCAGCAGTTTAAGGTTACGGGACGACCGCATCTTTGGGGACAATGAGCAGTTCTTC
TRBV4-1	-	TRBJ2-1	few	CASSQDPNVGGVINEQFF	TGCGCCAGCAGCCAAGATCCTAATGTGGGGGGCGTTATCAATGAGCAGTTCTTC
TRBV5-1	-	TRBJ1-1	many	CASTTTEAGFTEAFF	TGCGCCAGCACCACTACAGAGGCAGGGTTCACTGAAGCTTTCTTT
TRBV9	-	TRBJ2-3	few	CASSVDRALRTDTQYF	TGTGCCAGCAGCGTAGACAGGGCACTACGCACAGATACGCAGTATTTT
TRBV24-1	-	TRBJ2-3	few	CATSDLPSLASSTDTQYF	TGTGCCACCAGTGATTTGCCGTCACTAGCATCTAGCACAGATACGCAGTATTTT
TRBV20-1	TRBD2	TRBJ2-5	-	CSAGLAGVETQYF	TGCAGTGCTGGATTGGCGGGAGTAGAGACCCAGTACTTC
TRBV7-8	-	TRBJ2-7	many	CASSLAPGRGSYEQYF	TGTGCCAGCAGCTTAGCTCCGGGACGGGGCTCCTACGAGCAGTACTTC
TRBV29-1	TRBD1	TRBJ2-7	-	CSVEGWLGQGSSARYEQYF	TGCAGCGTCGAGGGGTGGTTGGGACAGGGGTCGTCCGCCCGATACGAGCAGTACTTC
TRBV9	TRBD2	TRBJ2-1	few	CASSVEVASGMAANEQFF	TGTGCCAGCAGCGTAGAGGTGGCTAGCGGGATGGCGGCCAATGAGCAGTTCTTC
TRBV7-9	-	TRBJ1-3	once	CASSKGQPGNTIYF	TGTGCCAGCAGCAAAGGACAGCCCGGAAACACCATATATTTT
TRBV7-8	TRBD1	TRBJ2-7	few	CASSPRTGFHEQYF	TGTGCCAGCAGCCCCCGGACAGGGTTTCACGAGCAGTACTTC
TRBV7-2	-	TRBJ1-5	few	CASSLVPGSGQPQHF	TGTGCCAGCAGCTTAGTGCCAGGGAGTGGGCAGCCCCAGCATTTT
TRBV7-9	TRBD1	TRBJ1-2	-	CASSFPTDRGGGYTF	TGTGCCAGCAGCTTCCCGACCGACAGGGGAGGTGGCTACACCTTC
TRBV11-2	-	TRBJ2-7	-	CASSPHPLYEQYF	TGTGCCAGCAGCCCCCATCCCCTCTACGAGCAGTACTTC
TRBV6-4	TRBD2	TRBJ2-2	-	CAFCLTSGSVRNTGELFF	TGTGCCTTCTGTTTAACTAGCGGGAGTGTGAGGAACACCGGGGAGCTGTTTTTT
TRBV29-1	TRBD2	TRBJ2-7	few	CSVEGAGTSGRSPYEQYF	TGCAGCGTTGAAGGGGCCGGGACTAGCGGAAGAAGCCCCTACGAGCAGTACTTC
TRBV5-1	-	TRBJ2-7	few	CASSRPQGYEQYF	TGCGCCAGCAGCCGGCCCCAGGGCTACGAGCAGTACTTC
TRBV7-2	TRBD2	TRBJ2-1	few	CASSLGAGGKQFF	TGTGCCAGCAGCTTAGGGGCGGGAGGAAAGCAGTTCTTC
TRBV6-1	-	TRBJ2-7	-	CASSEARVRYF	TGTGCCAGCAGTGAAGCCCGAGTGAGGTACTTC
TRBV6-5	TRBD2	TRBJ2-7	-	CASSYGTLAGVLYEQYF	TGTGCCAGCAGTTACGGTACCCTAGCGGGAGTACTCTACGAGCAGTACTTC
TRBV7-2	TRBD2	TRBJ2-1	few	CASSLGGPGLELQFF	TGTGCCAGCAGCTTAGGGGGGCCGGGACTAGAGTTACAGTTCTTC